These 18 T cell receptor beta chains came from one sample sequenced in a study of CD8+CD57+ T cells in acquired aplastic anemia listed by TCRdb under 2018. For sequencing, an Illumina HiSeq 2000 was employed. Genomic DNA served as template for TCR beta VDJ combination and CDR3 sequence profiling. In-frame beta chains were kept once TCRdb had trimmed the public reads at Q25 with fastp and called clones with MiXCR. Rows are combined by CDR3 protein, so each entry shows the most common genes and DNA. Across this sample there are over 150,000 distinct CDR3 sequences, with around 45% seen only once. Under 1.2% of the sample goes to the ten largest clones. The sequencing sample was made of sorted CD4+, CD8+, or CD8+CD57+ T cells (not recorded which) from PBMCs. The source is a human donor in good health.

The rearrangement joins TRBV30 to TRBJ1-4, with TRBD1 matching 7 bases. The CDR3 has 19 residues. The germline CDR1 and CDR2 sequences are GTSNPN and SVGIG (reference sequence). The trim removed 3 bases at V and 0 bases at J, leaving 16 bases unmatched. CDR3 nucleotide sequence: TGTGCCTGGAGCAGGGGGACAGCGACATACTTAACAACTAATGAAAAACTGTTTTTT. This gives the protein CAWSRGTATYLTTNEKLFF.

The CDR3 region is CSAIGRGSGANVLTF. CDR3 DNA: TGCAGTGCGATAGGAAGGGGTTCTGGGGCCAACGTCCTGACTTTC. The genes are TRBV20-1 and TRBJ2-6, with D perhaps TRBD1 (5 bases). V lost 6 bases and J 1 base, leaving 13 bases between the germline ends. This CDR3 is 15 amino acids long. The germline gives CDR1 DFQATT, CDR2 SNEGSKA (reference sequence).

In this sample, this clonotype turned up many times. The chain carries TRBV6-6 and TRBJ2-7; unclear D gene. The CDR3 totals 13 residues. From germline, CDR1 is MNHNY and CDR2 SVGAGI (reference sequence). V was trimmed by 8 bases and J by 1 base, leaving 12 bases between them. The CDR3 nucleotides read TGTGCCAGCGGTAGTATGAATTCCTACGAGCAGTACTTC. This encodes CASGSMNSYEQYF.

This clonotype was detected ten times or more. This chain uses TRBV12-3 or TRBV12-4 with TRBJ2-3; 7 bases line up with TRBD1. This CDR3 comprises 14 residues. Unmatched junction bases numbered 6, after V lost 6 bases and J lost 3 bases. The CDR3 bases are TGTGCCAGCAGCCCGACAGGGAAGACAGATACGCAGTATTTT. This gives the protein CASSPTGKTDTQYF.

The chain has TRBV29-1 and TRBJ2-1, with 9 bases fitting TRBD2. The germline V gene encodes CDR1 SQVTM and CDR2 ANQGSEA. The CDR3 loop spans 13 amino acids. The J segment lost 4 bases and the V segment lost 3 bases, leaving 1 base of the junction unmatched. This CDR3 reads CSVERGGYNEQFF. For the CDR3, the DNA is TGCAGCGTTGAGCGGGGGGGATACAATGAGCAGTTCTTC.

The CDR3 protein is CAISESSFSTEETQYF. CDR3 DNA sequence: TGTGCCATCAGTGAGTCGAGCTTTTCGACAGAAGAGACCCAGTACTTC. The J gene is TRBJ2-5, the V gene TRBV10-3; TRBD1 is a possible D gene (5 bases). Germline assignment: CDR1 ENHRY and CDR2 SYGVKD. Trimming took off 0 bases at V and 3 bases at J, with 14 bases between the two ends. The CDR3 runs 16 residues.

This chain joins TRBV7-9 and TRBJ2-3, with D maybe TRBD1 (6 bases). There are 13 residues in the CDR3. CDR1 and CDR2 (germline): SEHNR, FQNEAQ (reference sequence). Trimming shortened V by 5 bases and J by 6 bases, and 12 bases separated the two germline ends. CDR3 nucleotide sequence: TGTGCCAGCAGCGTCACAGGGATGGATACGCAGTATTTT. It encodes CASSVTGMDTQYF.

The chain employs TRBV2 and TRBJ1-6; D call uncertain. CDR1 and CDR2 (germline): SNHLY, FYNNEI. The CDR3 has 15 amino acids. V was pared by 2 bases and J by 4 bases, with 9 bases between. The CDR3 DNA is TGTGCCAGCAGTGAAAGGGCTTCGTATAATTCACCCCTCCACTTT. Protein product: CASSERASYNSPLHF.

This clonotype was picked up many times. This chain links TRBV7-3 with TRBJ1-1; possibly TRBD1 for D (5 bases). Trimming removed 8 bases at V and 0 bases at J, with 10 bases between. The germline V gene encodes CDR1 SGHTA and CDR2 FQGTGA. CDR3 length equals 13 residues. The chain's CDR3 is CASGARMNTEAFF. The CDR3 region has the DNA TGTGCCAGCGGGGCCAGGATGAACACTGAAGCTTTCTTT.

The chain combines TRBV15 with TRBJ1-6; no reliable D call. Germline V CDR1 and CDR2: LNHNV, YYDKDF (reference sequence). The CDR3 extends over 14 amino acids. Deletions cut 5 bases from V and 10 bases from J, with 15 bases between. The CDR3 coding sequence is TGTGCCACCAGCGTTAACCCCACCTCGTCACCCCTCCACTTT. Protein product: CATSVNPTSSPLHF.

J is TRBJ2-1 and V is TRBV6-1; D could derive from TRBD1 or TRBD2 (7 bases each). The germline V gene has CDR1 MNHNS and CDR2 SASEGT. Trimming cost V 5 bases and J 7 bases, with 21 bases left between them. The CDR3 sequence is 16 residues long. The CDR3 sequence: CASSPRSGGGRNEQFF. The CDR3 nucleotides are TGTGCCAGCAGTCCGCGTTCAGGGGGAGGGAGGAATGAGCAGTTCTTC.

The genes are TRBV5-6 and TRBJ2-7, with TRBD1 identical over 9 bases. Germline V gives CDR1 SGHDT, CDR2 YYEEEE. V lost 4 bases, J lost 7 bases, and 6 bases stayed unmatched. This CDR3 contains 13 residues. The CDR3 nucleotides read TGTGCCAGCAGCGCCGGGACAGGGAGAGAGCAGTACTTC. Translating gives CASSAGTGREQYF.

The chain recombines TRBV12-3 or TRBV12-4 with TRBJ2-7; unclear D gene. With 1 base removed from V and 6 bases from J, the gap between germline ends came to 7 bases. CDR3 length equals 12 residues. The CDR3 DNA reads as TGTGCCAGCAGTTTAGAGGGTCGCGAGCAGTACTTC. Residues: CASSLEGREQYF.

This clonotype showed up many times. V is TRBV10-1 and J is TRBJ2-1; 15 nucleotides match TRBD2. Germline V CDR1 and CDR2: WNHNN, SYGVQD (reference sequence). The CDR3 is 15 residues long. V shed 5 bases and J 7 bases; nucleotides not matched to a gene: 3. CDR3 coding DNA: TGCGCCAGCAGTCGCGGGACTAGCGGGAGGAATGAGCAGTTCTTC. Amino acid sequence: CASSRGTSGRNEQFF.

There are a few counts of this clonotype. The gene calls are TRBV7-9 and TRBJ2-5, with 7 nucleotides matching TRBD1. This CDR3 has 13 residues. CDR1 and CDR2 from the germline V gene are SEHNR and FQNEAQ (reference sequence). The trim removed 4 bases at V and 5 bases at J, leaving 4 bases unmatched. The DNA for the CDR3 is TGTGCCAGCAGCTCTTACAGGGGCGAGACCCAGTACTTC. Its translation: CASSSYRGETQYF.

This clonotype was recorded a few times. The genes are TRBV25-1 and TRBJ2-5; 10 nucleotides align to TRBD1. With 1 base clipped from V and 5 bases from J, the junction kept 7 bases outside the gene matches. This CDR3 comprises 16 residues. Germline CDR1 MGHDK, CDR2 SYGVNS. The CDR3 loop is CASSEWGQGLGETQYF. CDR3 sequence (DNA): TGTGCCAGCAGTGAATGGGGACAGGGGTTAGGGGAGACCCAGTACTTC.

The rearrangement uses TRBV30 and TRBJ2-7, with D possibly TRBD1 on 6 matching bases. V lost 8 bases and J lost 5, with 22 bases in between. CDR3 length: 14 amino acids. CDR1 and CDR2 from the germline V gene are GTSNPN and SVGIG (reference sequence). CDR3 DNA sequence: TGTGCCCGGACCTACAGGGTAAGGAACAACGAGCAGTACTTC. Translated: CARTYRVRNNEQYF.

There are many counts of this clonotype. V is TRBV2 and J is TRBJ1-1; D is unresolved. The V gene lost 4 bases and the J gene lost 5 bases, with 5 bases spanning the gap. The germline V gene encodes CDR1 SNHLY and CDR2 FYNNEI. The CDR3 runs 11 residues. The CDR3 is CASSGETEAFF. DNA of the CDR3: TGTGCCAGCAGTGGGGAGACTGAAGCTTTCTTT.